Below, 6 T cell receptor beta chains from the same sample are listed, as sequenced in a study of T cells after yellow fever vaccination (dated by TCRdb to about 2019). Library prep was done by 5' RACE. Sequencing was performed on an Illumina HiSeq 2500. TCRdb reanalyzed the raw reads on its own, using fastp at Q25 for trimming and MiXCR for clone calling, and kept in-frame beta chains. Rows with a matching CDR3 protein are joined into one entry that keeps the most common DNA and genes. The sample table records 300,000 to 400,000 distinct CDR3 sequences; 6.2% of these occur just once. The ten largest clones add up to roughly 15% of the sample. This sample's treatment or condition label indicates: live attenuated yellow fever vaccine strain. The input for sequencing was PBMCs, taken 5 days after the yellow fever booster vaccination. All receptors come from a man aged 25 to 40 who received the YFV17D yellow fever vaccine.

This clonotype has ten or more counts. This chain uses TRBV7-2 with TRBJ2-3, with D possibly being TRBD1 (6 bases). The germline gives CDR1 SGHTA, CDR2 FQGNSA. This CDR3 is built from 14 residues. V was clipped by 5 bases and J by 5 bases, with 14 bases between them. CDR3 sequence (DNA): TGTGCCAGCAGCCCGACAGGCCCCCGAGATACGCAGTATTTT. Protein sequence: CASSPTGPRDTQYF.

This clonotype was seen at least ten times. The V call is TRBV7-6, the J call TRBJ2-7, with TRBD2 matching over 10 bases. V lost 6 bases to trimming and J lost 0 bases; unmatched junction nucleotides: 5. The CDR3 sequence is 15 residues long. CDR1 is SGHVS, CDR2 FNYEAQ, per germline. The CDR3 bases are TGTGCCAGCAGGGCCGGGACTAGCGACTCCTACGAGCAGTACTTC. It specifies CASRAGTSDSYEQYF.

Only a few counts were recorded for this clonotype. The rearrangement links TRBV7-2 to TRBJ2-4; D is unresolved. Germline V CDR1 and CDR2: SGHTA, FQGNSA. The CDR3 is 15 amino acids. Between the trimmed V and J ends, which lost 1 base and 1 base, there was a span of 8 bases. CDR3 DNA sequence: TGTGCCAGCAGCTTAGTTGGGTCGGCCAAAAACATTCAGTACTTC. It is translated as CASSLVGSAKNIQYF.

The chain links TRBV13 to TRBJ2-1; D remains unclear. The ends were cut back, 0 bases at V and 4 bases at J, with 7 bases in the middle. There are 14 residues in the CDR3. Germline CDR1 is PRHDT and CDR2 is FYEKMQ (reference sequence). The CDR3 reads CASSLGRLYNEQFF. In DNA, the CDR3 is TGTGCCAGCAGCTTAGGTCGGTTGTACAATGAGCAGTTCTTC.

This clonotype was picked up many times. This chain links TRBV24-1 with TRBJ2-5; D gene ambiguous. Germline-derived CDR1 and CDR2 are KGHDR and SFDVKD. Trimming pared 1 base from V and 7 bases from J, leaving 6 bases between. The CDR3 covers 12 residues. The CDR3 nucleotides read TGTGCCACCAGTGATTTACTCGGGACCCAGTACTTC. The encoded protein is CATSDLLGTQYF.

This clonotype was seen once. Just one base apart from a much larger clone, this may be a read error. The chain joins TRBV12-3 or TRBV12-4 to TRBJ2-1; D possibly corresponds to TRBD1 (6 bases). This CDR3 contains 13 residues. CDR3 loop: CANSSDRYNEQFF. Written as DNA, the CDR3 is TGTGCCAACAGTTCGGACAGATACAATGAGCAGTTCTTC.